This T cell receptor (beta chain) is drawn from a study of identical twins. This CDR3 comprises 15 residues. V was pared by 4 bases and J by 7 bases, with 7 bases of the junction left unmatched. Germline lookup yields CDR1 SGHNT and CDR2 YYREEE (reference sequence). A universal primer site was created by template switching, with the cDNA bearing unique molecular identifiers. TCRdb independently ran MiXCR on the 5' RACE reads; one entry per CDR3 protein. The repertoire includes around 500,000 distinct CDR3 sequences, 14% of them detected once, and about 0.52% sits in the top ten. With respect to this clonotype: Antigen: not known.

Findings and limits, study-wide: Reduced insertions were recorded for abundant cord blood beta clonotypes, with no such pattern in memory repertoires. There was an excess of low generation probability in the out-of-frame alpha sequences that twins shared.

Another study also made use of these data, one on yellow fever vaccine responses in identical twins.

The clonotype was recovered from a woman in her late teens or twenties in good health. This chain uses TRBV5-4 with TRBJ2-1; 11 bases map to TRBD1. Sequenced material: CD4+ T cells sorted from blood. CDR3 in amino acids: CASSQSGTGGNEQFF. The CDR3 nucleotides are TGTGCCAGCAGCCAATCCGGGACAGGGGGGAATGAGCAGTTCTTC.